This T cell receptor (beta chain) was sequenced in a study of blood T cell repertoires in COVID-19. The assay was immunoSEQ multiplex PCR, and TCRdb's table has in-frame clones only and misses some. The sample gives roughly 130,000 clones, 70% to 85% of which show up once; 9% to 15% is in the top ten. The sequence was collected from a woman aged 55-70 years with acute or convalescent COVID-19. Sequencing was performed on peripheral blood.

DNA for the CDR3: TGTGCCAGTAGTACCGGACAGGGCATGGGAGGCTACACCTTC. It translates to CASSTGQGMGGYTF. The chain carries TRBV19 and TRBJ1-2, with 8 bases that match TRBD1. The V gene end was trimmed by 4 bases and the J gene end by 8 bases; junction bases not matched to a gene: 9. Looked up from germline, CDR1 is LNHDA and CDR2 is SQIVND (reference sequence). This CDR3 has 14 amino acids.